A selection of T cell receptor beta chains follows, all from one sample in a study of blood T cell repertoires in COVID-19. Clones were sequenced by immunoSEQ multiplex PCR, and TCRdb holds only the in-frame ones, with some missing. Among 250,000 or so clones listed, around 83% were seen once. The specimen was peripheral blood. Every receptor here comes from a man aged 40-50 years who had recovered from COVID-19. Both conserved end residues are part of each CDR3. Fields, in order: D gene, clone size, J gene, V gene, CDR3 protein, CDR3 DNA. D genes are given only for firm matches. A row's size may be missing; if present it is once, few, many or a size class.

D: TRBD1
size: .
J: TRBJ2-5
V: TRBV28
CDR3: CASSPLDRAPETQYF
DNA: TGTGCCAGCAGTCCGCTGGACAGGGCCCCAGAGACCCAGTACTTC

D: TRBD1
size: .
J: TRBJ2-7
V: TRBV5-6
CDR3: CASSWDRGSYEQYF
DNA: TGTGCCAGCAGTTGGGACAGGGGTAGTTACGAGCAGTACTTC

D: .
size: once
J: TRBJ2-7
V: TRBV11-3
CDR3: CASSLPLYEQYF
DNA: TGTGCCAGCAGCTTACCCCTATACGAGCAGTACTTC

D: .
size: .
J: TRBJ1-2
V: TRBV5-6
CDR3: CASSLEQGPHYGYTF
DNA: TGTGCCAGCAGCTTGGAACAGGGACCCCACTATGGCTACACCTTC

D: .
size: .
J: TRBJ1-2
V: TRBV2
CDR3: CASRPVLEGGYTF
DNA: TGTGCCAGCCGTCCCGTGCTCGAGGGAGGCTACACCTTC

D: TRBD1
size: .
J: TRBJ1-5
V: TRBV28
CDR3: CASREGQGNQPQHF
DNA: TGTGCCAGCAGAGAAGGACAGGGCAATCAGCCCCAGCATTTT

D: TRBD1
size: .
J: TRBJ1-2
V: TRBV5-5
CDR3: CASSGVGQGRGYGGYTF
DNA: TGTGCCAGCAGCGGAGTTGGACAGGGACGTGGGTATGGCGGCTACACCTTC

D: .
size: .
J: TRBJ1-1
V: TRBV4-3
CDR3: CASSHDRLMNTEAFF
DNA: TGCGCCAGCAGCCACGACAGGTTGATGAACACTGAAGCTTTCTTT

D: TRBD1
size: .
J: TRBJ1-2
V: TRBV7-2
CDR3: CASILTGGGYGYTF
DNA: TGTGCCAGCATCCTCACAGGGGGGGGCTATGGCTACACCTTC

D: .
size: .
J: TRBJ2-3
V: TRBV30
CDR3: CAWSKGGSTDTQYF
DNA: TGTGCCTGGAGTAAAGGCGGGAGCACAGATACGCAGTATTTT

D: .
size: .
J: TRBJ2-2
V: TRBV2
CDR3: CASSEGRGTGELFF
DNA: TGTGCCAGCAGTGAAGGCAGGGGCACCGGGGAGCTGTTTTTT

D: TRBD1
size: .
J: TRBJ2-1
V: TRBV9
CDR3: CASSATGDSYNEQFF
DNA: TGTGCCAGCAGCGCGACAGGGGACTCCTACAATGAGCAGTTCTTC

D: .
size: .
J: TRBJ1-4
V: TRBV9
CDR3: CASSVGQGLATNEKLFF
DNA: TGTGCCAGCAGCGTTGGGCAGGGGCTTGCAACTAATGAAAAACTGTTTTTT

D: TRBD1
size: .
J: TRBJ1-2
V: TRBV2
CDR3: CASSAFSPVFPGGDYGYTF
DNA: TGTGCCAGCAGCGCTTTTTCCCCAGTTTTTCCAGGGGGTGACTATGGCTACACCTTC

D: .
size: .
J: TRBJ2-7
V: TRBV5-1
CDR3: CASSFELAVYEQYF
DNA: TGCGCCAGCAGCTTTGAATTGGCAGTCTACGAGCAGTACTTC

D: .
size: .
J: TRBJ2-3
V: TRBV5-4
CDR3: CASRSETGVDTQYF
DNA: TGTGCCAGCAGAAGCGAGACAGGAGTAGATACGCAGTATTTT

D: TRBD1
size: .
J: TRBJ1-2
V: TRBV15
CDR3: CATSRDVRGQSYGYTF
DNA: TGTGCCACCAGCAGAGATGTCAGGGGACAGAGCTATGGCTACACCTTC

D: .
size: .
J: TRBJ1-1
V: TRBV19
CDR3: CASTKLRSDTEAFF
DNA: TGTGCCAGTACTAAACTTCGTTCGGACACTGAAGCTTTCTTT